Listed below are T cell receptor beta chains from one sample, sequenced in a study of T cell repertoires in aging, cancer and after chemotherapy. TCRdb passed the multiplex PCR reads through MiXCR, listing each CDR3 protein once. The sample lists roughly 6,000 distinct CDR3 sequences; about a fifth were seen once. The source material was blood. The source of these receptors is a human donor with a blood cancer. The CDR3 runs from the conserved cysteine through the conserved F or W. A D gene is named only where the DNA matches it firmly. Not every row has a clone size; where given, it reads once, few, many or a size class.

D: -; J: TRBJ1-6; length: 14; size: few; V: TRBV7-9; CDR3: CASAGRVGNSPLHF; DNA: TGTGCCAGCGCGGGCAGGGTGGGGAATTCACCCCTCCACTTT
D: -; J: TRBJ2-2; length: 15; size: medium-sized; V: TRBV7-9; CDR3: CASSFTRDLTGELFF; DNA: TGTGCCAGCAGCTTCACCCGGGACCTTACCGGGGAGCTGTTTTTT
D: TRBD2; J: TRBJ2-2; length: 15; size: medium-sized; V: TRBV27; CDR3: CASSWGGGGTGELFF; DNA: TGTGCCAGCAGCTGGGGGGGTGGCGGGACCGGGGAGCTGTTTTTT
D: -; J: TRBJ2-7; length: 15; size: -; V: TRBV6-4; CDR3: CASSEGFVSTYEQYF; DNA: TGTGCCAGCAGTGAAGGGTTCGTCAGCACCTACGAGCAGTACTTC
D: TRBD2; J: TRBJ2-3; length: 14; size: -; V: TRBV7-6; CDR3: CASSPGGATDTQYF; DNA: TGTGCCAGCAGCCCGGGGGGGGCCACAGATACGCAGTATTTT
D: TRBD1; J: TRBJ1-2; length: 15; size: -; V: TRBV12-3/TRBV12-4; CDR3: CASSFGTGLFYGYTF; DNA: TGTGCCAGCAGTTTCGGGACAGGTCTCTTCTATGGCTACACCTTC
D: -; J: TRBJ2-7; length: 15; size: medium-sized; V: TRBV27; CDR3: CASRYGTPGGYEQYF; DNA: TGTGCCAGCAGATACGGGACACCGGGGGGCTACGAGCAGTACTTC
D: TRBD1; J: TRBJ1-3; length: 17; size: -; V: TRBV19; CDR3: CASSPQGQGATGNTIYF; DNA: TGTGCCAGTAGTCCGCAAGGACAGGGGGCTACGGGAAACACCATATATTTT
D: -; J: TRBJ2-1; length: 14; size: -; V: TRBV20-1; CDR3: CSAHVLDSMGEQFF; DNA: TGCAGTGCTCATGTACTAGATTCCATGGGTGAGCAGTTCTTC
D: -; J: TRBJ2-1; length: 12; size: medium-sized; V: TRBV30; CDR3: CAWSVGGGQQFF; DNA: TGTGCCTGGAGTGTAGGGGGAGGACAGCAGTTCTTC
D: -; J: TRBJ1-2; length: 11; size: -; V: TRBV2; CDR3: CASSYDYGYTF; DNA: TGTGCCAGCAGTTATGACTATGGCTACACCTTC
D: TRBD1; J: TRBJ1-5; length: 14; size: few; V: TRBV4-2; CDR3: CASSEGGFNQPQHF; DNA: TGTGCCAGCTCGGAAGGGGGCTTCAATCAGCCCCAGCATTTT
D: TRBD2; J: TRBJ2-3; length: 15; size: -; V: TRBV6-5; CDR3: CASSYNSGRADTQYF; DNA: TGTGCCAGCAGTTACAATAGCGGGAGGGCAGATACGCAGTATTTT
D: -; J: TRBJ1-1; length: 15; size: few; V: TRBV10-3; CDR3: CAISESVSLNTEAFF; DNA: TGTGCCATCAGTGAGTCTGTCAGTCTGAACACTGAAGCTTTCTTT
D: -; J: TRBJ2-7; length: 14; size: medium-sized; V: TRBV6-5; CDR3: CASRSRDGPYEQYF; DNA: TGTGCCAGCAGATCCAGGGATGGGCCTTACGAGCAGTACTTC
D: TRBD1; J: TRBJ1-4; length: 13; size: few; V: TRBV28; CDR3: CASQGAGGAKLFF; DNA: TGTGCCAGCCAGGGGGCAGGGGGTGCAAAACTGTTTTTT
D: -; J: TRBJ1-5; length: 13; size: medium-sized; V: TRBV24-1; CDR3: CATSDTGGPRRHF; DNA: TGTGCCACCAGTGACACCGGGGGCCCTAGAAGGCATTTT
D: -; J: TRBJ2-7; length: 17; size: few; V: TRBV20-1; CDR3: CSASHSFPGTRQDEQYF; DNA: TGCAGTGCTTCCCATAGCTTTCCCGGGACACGTCAGGACGAGCAGTACTTC
D: -; J: TRBJ2-5; length: 15; size: -; V: TRBV20-1; CDR3: CSARDGGGRFETQYF; DNA: TGCAGTGCTAGAGATGGAGGTGGGCGGTTTGAGACCCAGTACTTC
D: TRBD2; J: TRBJ2-1; length: 15; size: few; V: TRBV7-3; CDR3: CASSPGLAGYNEQFF; DNA: TGTGCCAGCAGCCCCGGACTAGCGGGATACAATGAGCAGTTCTTC
D: -; J: TRBJ2-6; length: 16; size: medium-sized; V: TRBV6-5; CDR3: CASSYAPGGGANVLTF; DNA: TGTGCCAGCAGTTACGCGCCGGGGGGCGGGGCCAACGTCCTGACTTTC
D: -; J: TRBJ2-7; length: 11; size: few; V: TRBV6-2/TRBV6-3; CDR3: CASRTGPEQYF; DNA: TGTGCCAGCCGAACAGGACCCGAGCAGTACTTC
D: -; J: TRBJ1-6; length: 13; size: medium-sized; V: TRBV30; CDR3: CALGFLYNSPLHF; DNA: TGTGCCCTGGGGTTCCTCTATAATTCACCCCTCCACTTT